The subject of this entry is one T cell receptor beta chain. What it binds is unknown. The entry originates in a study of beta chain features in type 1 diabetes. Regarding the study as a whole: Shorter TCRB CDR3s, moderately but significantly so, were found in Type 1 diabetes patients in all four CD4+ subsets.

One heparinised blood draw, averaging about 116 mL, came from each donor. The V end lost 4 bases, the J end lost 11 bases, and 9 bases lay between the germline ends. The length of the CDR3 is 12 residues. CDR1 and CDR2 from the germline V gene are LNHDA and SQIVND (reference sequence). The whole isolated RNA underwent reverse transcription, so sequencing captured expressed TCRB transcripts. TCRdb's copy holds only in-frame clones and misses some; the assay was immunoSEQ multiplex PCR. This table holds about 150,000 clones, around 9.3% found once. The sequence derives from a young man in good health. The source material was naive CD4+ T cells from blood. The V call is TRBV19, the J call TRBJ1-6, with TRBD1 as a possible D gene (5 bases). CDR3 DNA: TGTGCCAGTAGTACGGCCAGGGCACCCCTCCACTTT. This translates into CASSTARAPLHF.